The T cell receptor (beta chain) described here comes from a study of CD8 T cells in ankylosing spondylitis. Scientists made TCR beta libraries using quantitative 5'-RACE with molecular barcodes. TCRdb passed the 5' RACE reads through MiXCR, listing each CDR3 protein once. This sample carries under 850,000 distinct CDR3 sequences, over 15% of them seen once, and the ten largest clones take around a fifth. General study points: Researchers reportedly found disease-linked clones significantly enriched in matched ankylosing spondylitis synovial fluid. A TCR beta motif made of about 8 highly homologous variants seemed typical of ankylosing spondylitis blood.

The CDR3 covers 11 residues. Looked up from germline, CDR1 is SNHLY and CDR2 is FYNNEI. V shed 10 bases and J shed 9 bases, with 16 bases lying between them. On this clonotype itself: Its target is not known.

V usage is TRBV2 and J usage is TRBJ2-7, with D hard to call. This receptor was obtained from a male donor with ankylosing spondylitis. Sequencing was performed on blood, either unsorted or a sorted T cell fraction (not recorded which). CDR3 amino acids: CATTTASGQYF. As DNA, the CDR3 is TGTGCCACCACCACGGCTTCAGGGCAGTACTTC.